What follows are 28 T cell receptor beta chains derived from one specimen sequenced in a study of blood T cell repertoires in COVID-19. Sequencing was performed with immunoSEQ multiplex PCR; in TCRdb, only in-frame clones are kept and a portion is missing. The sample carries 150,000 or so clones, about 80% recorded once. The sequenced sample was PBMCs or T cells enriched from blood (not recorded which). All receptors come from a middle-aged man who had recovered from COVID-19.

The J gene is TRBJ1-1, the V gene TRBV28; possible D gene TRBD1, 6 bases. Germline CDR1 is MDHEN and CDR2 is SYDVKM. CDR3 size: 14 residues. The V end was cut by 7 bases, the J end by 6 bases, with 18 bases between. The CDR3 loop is CASNPTGRAAEAFF. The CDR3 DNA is TGTGCCAGCAACCCCACAGGGAGGGCGGCTGAAGCTTTCTTT. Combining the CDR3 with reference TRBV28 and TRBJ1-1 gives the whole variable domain DVKVTQSSRYLVKRTGEKVFLECVQDMDHENMFWYRQDPGLGLRLIYFSYDVKMKEKGDIPEGYSVSREKKERFSLILESASTNQTSMYLCASNPTGRAAEAFFGQGTRLTVV.

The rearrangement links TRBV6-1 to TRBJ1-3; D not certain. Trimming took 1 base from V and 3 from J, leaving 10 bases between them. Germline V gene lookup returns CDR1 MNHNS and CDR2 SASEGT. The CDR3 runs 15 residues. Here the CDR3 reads CASSEGRAGGNTIYF. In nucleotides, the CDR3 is TGTGCCAGCAGTGAAGGGCGAGCGGGTGGAAACACCATATATTTT.

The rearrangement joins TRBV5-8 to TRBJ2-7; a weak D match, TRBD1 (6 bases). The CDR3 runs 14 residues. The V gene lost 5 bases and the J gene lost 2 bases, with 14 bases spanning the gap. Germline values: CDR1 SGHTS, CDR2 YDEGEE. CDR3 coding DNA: TGTGCCAGCAGGACGGACAGAACCGCCTACGAGCAGTACTTC. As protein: CASRTDRTAYEQYF.

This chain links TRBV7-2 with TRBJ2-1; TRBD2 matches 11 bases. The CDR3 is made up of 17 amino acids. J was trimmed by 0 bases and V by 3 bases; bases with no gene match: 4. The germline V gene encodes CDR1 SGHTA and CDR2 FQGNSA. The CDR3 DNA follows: TGTGCCAGCAGCTTCTTAGCGGGAGGGAGCTCCTACAATGAGCAGTTCTTC. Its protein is CASSFLAGGSSYNEQFF.

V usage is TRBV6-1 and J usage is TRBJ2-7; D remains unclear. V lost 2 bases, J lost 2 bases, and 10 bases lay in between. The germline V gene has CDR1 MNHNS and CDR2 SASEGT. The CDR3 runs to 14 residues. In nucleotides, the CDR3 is TGTGCCAGCAGTGAAAGTGAGAGAGCCTACGAGCAGTACTTC. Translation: CASSESERAYEQYF.

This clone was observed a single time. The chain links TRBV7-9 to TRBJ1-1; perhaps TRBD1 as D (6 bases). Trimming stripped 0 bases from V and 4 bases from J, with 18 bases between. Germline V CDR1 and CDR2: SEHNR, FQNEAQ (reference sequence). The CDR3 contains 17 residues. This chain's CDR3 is CASSLALGGPRGTEAFF. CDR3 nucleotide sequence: TGTGCCAGCAGCTTAGCGCTTGGGGGCCCGCGTGGCACTGAAGCTTTCTTT.

The CDR3: CASSLAGGIAGELFF. In nucleotides, the CDR3 is TGCGCCAGCAGCTTGGCGGGAGGAATAGCCGGGGAGCTGTTTTTT. This chain connects TRBV5-1 to TRBJ2-2, with TRBD2 identical over 7 bases. CDR1 and CDR2 from the germline V gene are SGHRS and YFSETQ. There are 15 residues in the CDR3. V lost 0 bases and J lost 6; bases outside the gene matches: 5.

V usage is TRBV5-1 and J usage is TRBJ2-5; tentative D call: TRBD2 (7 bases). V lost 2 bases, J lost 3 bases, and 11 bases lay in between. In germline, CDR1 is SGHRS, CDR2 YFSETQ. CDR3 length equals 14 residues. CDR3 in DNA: TGCGCCAGCAGCTTAGGGGGGGCCAAAGAGACCCAGTACTTC. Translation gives CASSLGGAKETQYF.

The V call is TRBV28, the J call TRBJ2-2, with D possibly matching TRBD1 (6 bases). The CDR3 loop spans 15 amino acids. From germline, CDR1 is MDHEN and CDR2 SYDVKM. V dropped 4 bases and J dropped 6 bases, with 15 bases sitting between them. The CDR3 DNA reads TGTGCCAGCAGTTCCGGACAGACGGATCCCGGGGAGCTGTTTTTT. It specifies CASSSGQTDPGELFF.

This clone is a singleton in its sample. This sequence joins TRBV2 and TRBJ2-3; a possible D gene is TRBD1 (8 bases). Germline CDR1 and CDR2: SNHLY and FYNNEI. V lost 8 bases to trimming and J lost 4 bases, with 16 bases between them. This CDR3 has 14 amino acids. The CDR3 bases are TGTGCCAGCTGGGTACAGGGGGGGGCAGATACGCAGTATTTT. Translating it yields CASWVQGGADTQYF.

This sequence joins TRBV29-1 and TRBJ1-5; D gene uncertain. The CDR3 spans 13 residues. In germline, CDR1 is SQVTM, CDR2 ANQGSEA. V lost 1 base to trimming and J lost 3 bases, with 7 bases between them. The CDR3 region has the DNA TGCAGCGTTGAAGTGGAGAACAATCAGCCCCAGCATTTT. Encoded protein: CSVEVENNQPQHF.

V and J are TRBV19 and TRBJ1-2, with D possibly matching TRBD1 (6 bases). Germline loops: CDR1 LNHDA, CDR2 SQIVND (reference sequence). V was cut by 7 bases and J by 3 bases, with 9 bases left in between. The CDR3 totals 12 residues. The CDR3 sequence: CASKQGDYGYTF. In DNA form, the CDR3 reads TGTGCCAGTAAACAGGGAGACTATGGCTACACCTTC.

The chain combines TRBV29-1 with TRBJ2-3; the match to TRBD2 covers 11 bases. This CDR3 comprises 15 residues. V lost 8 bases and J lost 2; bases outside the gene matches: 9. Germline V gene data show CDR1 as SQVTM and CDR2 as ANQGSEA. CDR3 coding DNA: TGCAGCACTGTGGGTAGCGGGGGGGACACAGATACGCAGTATTTT. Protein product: CSTVGSGGDTDTQYF.

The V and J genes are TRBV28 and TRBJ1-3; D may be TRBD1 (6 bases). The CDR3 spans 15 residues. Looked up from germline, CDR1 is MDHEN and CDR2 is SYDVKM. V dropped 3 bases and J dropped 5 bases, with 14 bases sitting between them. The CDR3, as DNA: TGTGCCAGCAGTTTCGGACAGATAAACAGAAACACCATATATTTT. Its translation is CASSFGQINRNTIYF.

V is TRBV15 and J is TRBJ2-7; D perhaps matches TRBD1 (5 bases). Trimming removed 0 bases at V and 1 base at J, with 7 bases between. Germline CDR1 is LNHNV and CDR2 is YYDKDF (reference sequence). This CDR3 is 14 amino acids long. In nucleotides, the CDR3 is TGTGCCACCAGCAGAGACAGGGTATCCTACGAGCAGTACTTC. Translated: CATSRDRVSYEQYF.

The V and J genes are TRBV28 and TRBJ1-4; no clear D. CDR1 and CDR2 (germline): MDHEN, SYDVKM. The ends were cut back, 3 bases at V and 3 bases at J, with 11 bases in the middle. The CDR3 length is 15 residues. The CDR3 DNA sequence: TGTGCCAGCAGTTTGGTTTGGCAGTCTAATGAAAAACTGTTTTTT. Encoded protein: CASSLVWQSNEKLFF.

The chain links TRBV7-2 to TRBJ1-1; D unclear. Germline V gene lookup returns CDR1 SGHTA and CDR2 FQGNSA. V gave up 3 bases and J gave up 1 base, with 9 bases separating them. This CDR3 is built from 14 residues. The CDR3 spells CASSFGSGNTEAFF. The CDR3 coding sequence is TGTGCCAGCAGCTTTGGGAGTGGGAACACTGAAGCTTTCTTT.

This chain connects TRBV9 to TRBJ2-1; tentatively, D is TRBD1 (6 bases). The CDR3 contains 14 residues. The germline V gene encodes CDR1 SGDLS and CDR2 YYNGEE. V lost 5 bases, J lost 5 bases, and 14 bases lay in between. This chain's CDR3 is CASSATQGNNEQFF. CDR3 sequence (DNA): TGTGCCAGCAGTGCAACACAGGGTAACAATGAGCAGTTCTTC.

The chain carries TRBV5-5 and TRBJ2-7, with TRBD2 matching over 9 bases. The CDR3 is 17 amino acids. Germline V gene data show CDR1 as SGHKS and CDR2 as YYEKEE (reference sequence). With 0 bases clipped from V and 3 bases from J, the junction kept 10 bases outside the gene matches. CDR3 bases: TGTGCCAGCAGCTTGGGCCCCGGACTAGCGATTCTCTACGAGCAGTACTTC. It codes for CASSLGPGLAILYEQYF.

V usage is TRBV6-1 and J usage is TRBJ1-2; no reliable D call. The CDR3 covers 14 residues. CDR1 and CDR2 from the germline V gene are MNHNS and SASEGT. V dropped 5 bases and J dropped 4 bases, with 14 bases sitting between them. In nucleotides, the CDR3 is TGTGCCAGCAGTCCCCTCGGAGGTCTCTATGGCTACACCTTC. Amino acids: CASSPLGGLYGYTF.

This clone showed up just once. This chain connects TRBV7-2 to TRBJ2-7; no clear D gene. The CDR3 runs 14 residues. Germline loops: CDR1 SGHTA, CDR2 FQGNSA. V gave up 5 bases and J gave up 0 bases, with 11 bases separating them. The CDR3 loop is CASSRYFGSYEQYF. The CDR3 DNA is TGTGCCAGCAGCAGATATTTCGGCTCCTACGAGCAGTACTTC.

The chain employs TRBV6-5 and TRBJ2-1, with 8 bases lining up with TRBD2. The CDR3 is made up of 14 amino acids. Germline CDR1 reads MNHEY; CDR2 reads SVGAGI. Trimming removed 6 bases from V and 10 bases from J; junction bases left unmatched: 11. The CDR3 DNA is TGTGCCAGCAGAGTCGGGACTAGTCTCAAAGAGCAGTTCTTC. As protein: CASRVGTSLKEQFF.

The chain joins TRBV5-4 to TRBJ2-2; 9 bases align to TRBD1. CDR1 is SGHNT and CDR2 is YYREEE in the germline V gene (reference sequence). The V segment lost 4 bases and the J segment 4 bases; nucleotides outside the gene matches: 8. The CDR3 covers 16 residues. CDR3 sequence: CASSGKQGAGTGELFF. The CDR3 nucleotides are TGTGCCAGCAGCGGGAAACAGGGGGCTGGCACCGGGGAGCTGTTTTTT. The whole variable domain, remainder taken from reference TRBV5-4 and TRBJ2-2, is ETGVTQSPTHLIKTRGQQVTLRCSSQSGHNTVSWYQQALGQGPQFIFQYYREEENGRGNFPPRFSGLQFPNYSSELNVNALELDDSALYLCASSGKQGAGTGELFFGEGSRLTVL.

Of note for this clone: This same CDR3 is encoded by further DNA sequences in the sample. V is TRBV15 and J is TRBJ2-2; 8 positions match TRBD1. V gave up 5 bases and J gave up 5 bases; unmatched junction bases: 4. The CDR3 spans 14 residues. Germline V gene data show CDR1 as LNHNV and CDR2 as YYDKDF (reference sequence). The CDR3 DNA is TGTGCCACCAGCCCTAGGACAGGGACCGGGGAGCTGTTTTTT. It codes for CATSPRTGTGELFF.

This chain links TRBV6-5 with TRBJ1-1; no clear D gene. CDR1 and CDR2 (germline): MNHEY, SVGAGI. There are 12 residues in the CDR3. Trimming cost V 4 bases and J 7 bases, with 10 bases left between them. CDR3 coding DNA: TGTGCCAGCAGTTTGACGGGATATGAAGCTTTCTTT. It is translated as CASSLTGYEAFF.

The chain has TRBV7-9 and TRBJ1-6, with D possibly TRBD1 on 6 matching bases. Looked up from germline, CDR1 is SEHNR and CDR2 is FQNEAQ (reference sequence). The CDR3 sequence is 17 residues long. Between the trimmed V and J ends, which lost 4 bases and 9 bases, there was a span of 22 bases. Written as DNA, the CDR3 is TGTGCCAGCAGCTCCACACCCACAGGGCCATTCGGTTCACCCCTCCACTTT. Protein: CASSSTPTGPFGSPLHF.

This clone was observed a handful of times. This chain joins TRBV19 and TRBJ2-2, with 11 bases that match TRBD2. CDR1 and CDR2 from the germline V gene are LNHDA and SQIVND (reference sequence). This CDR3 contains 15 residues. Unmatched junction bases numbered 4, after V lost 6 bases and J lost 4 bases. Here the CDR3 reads CASRLLAGATGELFF. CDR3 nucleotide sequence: TGTGCCAGTAGACTACTAGCGGGAGCCACCGGGGAGCTGTTTTTT. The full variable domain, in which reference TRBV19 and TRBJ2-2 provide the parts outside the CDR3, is DGGITQSPKYLFRKEGQNVTLSCEQNLNHDAMYWYRQDPGQGLRLIYYSQIVNDFQKGDIAEGYSVSREKKESFPLTVTSAQKNPTAFYLCASRLLAGATGELFFGEGSRLTVL.

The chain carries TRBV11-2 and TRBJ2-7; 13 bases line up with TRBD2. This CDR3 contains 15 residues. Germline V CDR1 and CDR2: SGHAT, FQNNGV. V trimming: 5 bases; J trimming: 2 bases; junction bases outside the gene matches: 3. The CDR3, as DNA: TGTGCCAGCAGCCTTGGGACTAGCGGGACCTACGAGCAGTACTTC. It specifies CASSLGTSGTYEQYF.